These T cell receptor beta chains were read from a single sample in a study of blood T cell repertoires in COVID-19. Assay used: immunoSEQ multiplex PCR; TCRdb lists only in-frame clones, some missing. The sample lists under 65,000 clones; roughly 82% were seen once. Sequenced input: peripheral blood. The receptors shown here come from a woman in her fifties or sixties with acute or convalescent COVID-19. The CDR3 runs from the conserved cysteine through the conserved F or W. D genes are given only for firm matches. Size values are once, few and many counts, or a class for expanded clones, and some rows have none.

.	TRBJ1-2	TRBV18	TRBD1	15	CASSPPGQGAEGYTF	TGTGCCAGCTCACCTCCGGGACAGGGGGCCGAAGGCTACACCTTC
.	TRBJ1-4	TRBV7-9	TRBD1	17	CASSSETGDTTNEKLFF	TGTGCCAGCAGCTCGGAGACAGGGGATACGACTAATGAAAAACTGTTTTTT
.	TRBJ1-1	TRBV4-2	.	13	CASSQERGTEAFF	TGTGCCAGCAGCCAAGAACGAGGTACTGAAGCTTTCTTT
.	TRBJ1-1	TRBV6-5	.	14	CASSYPGVVGEAFF	TGTGCCAGCAGTTACCCAGGGGTCGTCGGTGAAGCTTTCTTT
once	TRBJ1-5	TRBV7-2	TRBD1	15	CASSPERGHNQPQHF	TGTGCCAGCAGCCCCGAGAGGGGGCATAATCAGCCCCAGCATTTT
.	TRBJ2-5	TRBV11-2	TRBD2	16	CASSIGFSGGAGTQYF	TGTGCCAGCAGTATAGGATTTAGCGGGGGGGCAGGCACCCAGTACTTC
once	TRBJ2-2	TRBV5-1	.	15	CASSFGQTSTGELFF	TGCGCCAGCAGCTTTGGGCAAACTTCCACCGGGGAGCTGTTTTTT
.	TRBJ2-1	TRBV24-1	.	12	CATSDRGNEQFF	TGTGCCACCAGTGATAGGGGAAATGAGCAGTTCTTC
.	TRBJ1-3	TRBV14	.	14	CASSPQGYGNTIYF	TGTGCCAGCAGCCCCCAGGGGTATGGAAACACCATATATTTT
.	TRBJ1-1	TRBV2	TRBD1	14	CASRIQGVNTEAFF	TGTGCCAGCAGAATACAGGGGGTGAACACTGAAGCTTTCTTT
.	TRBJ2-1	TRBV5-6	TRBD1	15	CASSFLETGYNEQFF	TGTGCCAGCAGCTTTCTCGAGACAGGGTACAATGAGCAGTTCTTC
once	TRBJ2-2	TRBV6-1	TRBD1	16	CASSAGTGRNTGELFF	TGTGCCAGCAGTGCTGGGACAGGGAGGAACACCGGGGAGCTGTTTTTT
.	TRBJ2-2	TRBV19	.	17	CASSIDWALGNTGELFF	TGTGCCAGTAGTATAGATTGGGCCTTAGGGAACACCGGGGAGCTGTTTTTT
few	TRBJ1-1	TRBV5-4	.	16	CASSLGAGSGGTEAFF	TGTGCCAGCAGCTTGGGAGCGGGATCGGGAGGCACTGAAGCTTTCTTT
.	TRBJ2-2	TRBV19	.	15	CASSYPGANTGELFF	TGTGCCAGTAGTTACCCGGGAGCGAACACCGGGGAGCTGTTTTTT
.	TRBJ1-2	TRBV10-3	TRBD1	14	CAISDHTGGYGYTF	TGTGCCATCAGTGACCACACAGGGGGCTATGGCTACACCTTC
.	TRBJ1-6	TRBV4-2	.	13	CASSQQGNSPLHF	TGTGCCAGCAGCCAGCAGGGGAATTCACCCCTCCACTTT
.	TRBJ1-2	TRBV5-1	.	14	CASSPTGILHGYTF	TGCGCCAGCAGCCCCACCGGGATCTTACATGGCTACACCTTC
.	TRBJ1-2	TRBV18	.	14	CASSPSDKNYGYTF	TGTGCCAGCTCACCATCAGACAAGAACTATGGCTACACCTTC
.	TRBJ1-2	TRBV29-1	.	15	CSVGGRRGALDGYTF	TGCAGCGTTGGGGGGCGGCGGGGGGCGCTGGATGGCTACACCTTC
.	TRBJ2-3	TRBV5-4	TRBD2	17	CASSGGTSGDRTDTQYF	TGTGCCAGCAGCGGGGGAACTAGCGGGGACCGCACAGATACGCAGTATTTT
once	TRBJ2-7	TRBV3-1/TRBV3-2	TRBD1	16	CASSQEGGTGTYEQYF	TGTGCCAGCAGCCAAGAAGGCGGGACAGGAACCTACGAGCAGTACTTC
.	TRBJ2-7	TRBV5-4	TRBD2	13	CASSLIGGAEQYF	TGTGCCAGCAGCTTGATCGGGGGGGCCGAGCAGTACTTC
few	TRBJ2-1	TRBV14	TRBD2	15	CASSQLAGGNNEQFF	TGTGCCAGCAGTCAGCTAGCGGGGGGTAACAATGAGCAGTTCTTC
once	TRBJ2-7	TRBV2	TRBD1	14	CASLRQGSGYEQYF	TGTGCCAGCCTCAGACAGGGGTCAGGCTACGAGCAGTACTTC
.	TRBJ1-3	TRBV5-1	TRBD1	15	CASSRQGEGGNTIYF	TGCGCCAGCAGCCGACAGGGGGAAGGAGGAAACACCATATATTTT
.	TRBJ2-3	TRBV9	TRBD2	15	CASSVELAGADTQYF	TGTGCCAGCAGCGTAGAACTAGCGGGGGCCGATACGCAGTATTTT
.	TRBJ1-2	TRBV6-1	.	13	CASSEAGLYGYTF	TGTGCCAGCAGTGAAGCGGGACTCTATGGCTACACCTTC
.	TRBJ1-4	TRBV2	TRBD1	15	CASSAWDSSNEKLFF	TGTGCCAGCAGTGCCTGGGACAGCTCTAATGAAAAACTGTTTTTT
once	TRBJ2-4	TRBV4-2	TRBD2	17	CASSQISGGAGLNIQYF	TGTGCCAGCAGCCAAATTAGCGGGGGGGCGGGCTTGAACATTCAGTACTTC
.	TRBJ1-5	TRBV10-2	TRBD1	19	CASSEKSGQGTPRESAQHF	TGCGCCAGCAGTGAGAAGTCGGGACAGGGGACGCCTCGGGAGTCAGCCCAGCATTTT
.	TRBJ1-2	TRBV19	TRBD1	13	CASSRDRVWGYTF	TGTGCCAGTAGCCGGGACAGGGTATGGGGCTACACCTTC
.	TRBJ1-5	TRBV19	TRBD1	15	CASSIGRGLGQPQHF	TGTGCCAGTAGTATAGGCAGGGGGCTCGGTCAGCCCCAGCATTTT
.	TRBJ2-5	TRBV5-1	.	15	CASSSIREAGETQYF	TGCGCCAGCAGCTCCATCAGGGAGGCTGGGGAGACCCAGTACTTC
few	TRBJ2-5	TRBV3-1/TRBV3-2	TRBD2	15	CASILLSGGQETQYF	TGTGCCAGCATCCTCCTTAGCGGGGGACAAGAGACCCAGTACTTC
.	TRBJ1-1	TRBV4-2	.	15	CASSLDGQENTEAFF	TGTGCCAGCAGCCTAGACGGACAAGAGAACACTGAAGCTTTCTTT
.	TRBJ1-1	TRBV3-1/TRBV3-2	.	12	CASTSGRTEAFF	TGTGCCAGCACCTCAGGCAGGACTGAAGCTTTCTTT
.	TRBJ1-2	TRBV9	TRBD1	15	CASSETGGVNYGYTF	TGTGCCAGCAGCGAGACAGGGGGCGTTAACTATGGCTACACCTTC
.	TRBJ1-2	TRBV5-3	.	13	CARIHAGVYGYTF	TGTGCCAGAATCCACGCAGGGGTCTATGGCTACACCTTC
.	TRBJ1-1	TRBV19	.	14	CASSFGTTNTEAFF	TGTGCCAGTAGTTTCGGGACAACGAACACTGAAGCTTTCTTT
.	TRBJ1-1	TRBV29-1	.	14	CSVLSPDMNTEAFF	TGCAGCGTTTTAAGTCCTGACATGAACACTGAAGCTTTCTTT
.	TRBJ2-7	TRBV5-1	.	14	CASSLTTGLYEQYF	TGCGCCAGCAGCTTGACGACAGGACTCTACGAGCAGTACTTC
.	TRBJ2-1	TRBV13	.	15	CASSPWAGAYNEQFF	TGTGCCAGCAGCCCCTGGGCCGGCGCTTACAATGAGCAGTTCTTC
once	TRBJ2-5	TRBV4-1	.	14	CASSQVLWVETQYF	TGCGCCAGCAGCCAGGTACTATGGGTCGAGACCCAGTACTTC
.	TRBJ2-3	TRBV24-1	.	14	CATSGAGGTDTQYF	TGTGCCACCAGTGGAGCAGGGGGGACAGATACGCAGTATTTT
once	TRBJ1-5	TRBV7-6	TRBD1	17	CASSSRPGQTSNQPQHF	TGTGCCAGCAGCTCGCGACCGGGACAGACTAGCAATCAGCCCCAGCATTTT
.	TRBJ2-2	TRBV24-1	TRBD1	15	CATSDARQGLGELFF	TGTGCCACCAGTGACGCCCGACAGGGTTTGGGGGAGCTGTTTTTT
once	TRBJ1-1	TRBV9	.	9	CGRGTEAFF	TGTGGGAGGGGCACTGAAGCTTTCTTT
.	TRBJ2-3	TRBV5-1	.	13	CASREPSTDTQYF	TGCGCCAGCAGGGAGCCTAGCACAGATACGCAGTATTTT
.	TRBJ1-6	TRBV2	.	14	CASSESRYNSPLHF	TGTGCCAGCAGTGAATCTCGTTATAATTCACCCCTCCACTTT
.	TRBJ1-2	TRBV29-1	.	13	CSVERAGLGGYTF	TGCAGCGTTGAAAGGGCAGGGTTAGGTGGCTACACCTTC
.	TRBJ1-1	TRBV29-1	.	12	CSVNRKNTEAFF	TGCAGCGTCAACAGGAAGAACACTGAAGCTTTCTTT
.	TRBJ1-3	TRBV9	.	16	CASSVSPTGSGNTIYF	TGTGCCAGCAGCGTATCTCCGACAGGCTCTGGAAACACCATATATTTT
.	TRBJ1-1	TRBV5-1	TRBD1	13	CASSWDRGVEAFF	TGCGCCAGCAGCTGGGACAGGGGTGTTGAAGCTTTCTTT
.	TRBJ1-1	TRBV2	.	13	CATGYGGMNEAFF	TGTGCCACCGGATATGGGGGGATGAATGAAGCTTTCTTT
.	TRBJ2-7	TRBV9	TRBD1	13	CASSVEGAREQYF	TGTGCCAGCAGCGTAGAGGGGGCCCGCGAGCAGTACTTC
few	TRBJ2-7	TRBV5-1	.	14	CASSLDGQTYEQYF	TGCGCCAGCAGCTTGGATGGACAGACCTACGAGCAGTACTTC
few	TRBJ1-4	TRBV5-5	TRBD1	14	CASRSGGGNEKLFF	TGTGCCAGCAGGTCAGGGGGCGGCAATGAAAAACTGTTTTTT
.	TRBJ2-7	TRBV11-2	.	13	CASSRQGVHEQYF	TGTGCCAGCAGTCGTCAGGGCGTCCACGAGCAGTACTTC
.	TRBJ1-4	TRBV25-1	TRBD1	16	CASTGTGAPTNEKLFF	TGTGCCAGCACCGGGACAGGGGCGCCCACTAATGAAAAACTGTTTTTT